Listed below are T cell receptor beta chains from one sample, sequenced in a study of blood T cell repertoires in COVID-19. Assay: immunoSEQ multiplex PCR; the TCRdb copy retains only in-frame clones and omits some. The repertoire holds about 21,000 clones, with around three quarters as singletons. Specimen: peripheral blood. These receptors originate from a man aged 60 to 69 with active COVID-19. Both conserved end residues are part of each CDR3. Fields, in order: CDR3 length, D gene, J gene, V gene, clone size, CDR3 DNA, CDR3 protein. The D gene is left open where the match is weak. The size field is filled for only some rows; it gives once, few, many or a size class.

>16|TRBD1|TRBJ1-5|TRBV5-8|few
TGTGCCAGCAGCTTCGGACAGGCGCTTCTGGGTCAGCCCCAGCATTTT
CASSFGQALLGQPQHF
>15|TRBD1|TRBJ1-5|TRBV7-2|-
TGTGCCAGCAGCTTTGACAGGGGTAGCAATCAGCCCCAGCATTTT
CASSFDRGSNQPQHF
>18|TRBD1|TRBJ2-3|TRBV18|-
TGTGCCAGCTCACGACTGGCGACAACAGGGGGCCCGACAGATACGCAGTATTTT
CASSRLATTGGPTDTQYF
>13|-|TRBJ2-3|TRBV18|-
TGTGCCAGCTCACGACTAGTTTCCGATACGCAGTATTTT
CASSRLVSDTQYF
>16|-|TRBJ2-3|TRBV6-5|-
TGTGCCAGCAGTTACTCTCCGGAGGCGGCCACAGATACGCAGTATTTT
CASSYSPEAATDTQYF
>13|-|TRBJ2-7|TRBV12-3/TRBV12-4|-
TGTGCCAGCAGTCTCGTGTCGAGCTACGAGCAGTACTTC
CASSLVSSYEQYF
>14|-|TRBJ1-5|TRBV5-1|-
TGCGCCAGCAGCTTGGACCACCCGGGGCAGCCCCAGCATTTT
CASSLDHPGQPQHF
>15|TRBD1|TRBJ1-2|TRBV6-1|-
TGTGCCAGCAGTGAAGCGAGGGGGCCTAACTATGGCTACACCTTC
CASSEARGPNYGYTF
>18|TRBD2|TRBJ2-1|TRBV7-2|-
TGTGCCAGCAGCTTAATCTTTTTTCGCGGGAGTTCCTACAATGAGCAGTTCTTC
CASSLIFFRGSSYNEQFF
>14|TRBD1|TRBJ1-1|TRBV5-1|-
TGCGCCAGCAGCTTCTTACAGGGGGACACTGAAGCTTTCTTT
CASSFLQGDTEAFF
>17|TRBD2|TRBJ2-3|TRBV4-3|-
TGCGCCAGCAGCCAAGATATAGCTAGCGGGACCGCAGATACGCAGTATTTT
CASSQDIASGTADTQYF
>16|-|TRBJ2-2|TRBV30|once
TGTGCCTGGAGGAAGGAACCGGGACTTAACACCGGGGAGCTGTTTTTT
CAWRKEPGLNTGELFF
>17|TRBD1|TRBJ2-2|TRBV19|once
TGTGCCAGTAGTCTCCCTTGGGACAGGGGGCGTAGCGGGGAGCTGTTTTTT
CASSLPWDRGRSGELFF
>14|TRBD2|TRBJ2-1|TRBV19|-
TGTGCCAGTGGAATAGCGGGAGTTTACAATGAGCAGTTCTTC
CASGIAGVYNEQFF
>16|TRBD2|TRBJ2-5|TRBV6-1|-
TGTGCCAGCAGTGAATGGACTAGCGGGGGCCAAGAGACCCAGTACTTC
CASSEWTSGGQETQYF
>15|TRBD2|TRBJ2-7|TRBV27|-
TGTGCCAGCAGACTCGGGACTAGCGGGCCCTACGAGCAGTACTTC
CASRLGTSGPYEQYF
>13|TRBD1|TRBJ1-2|TRBV12-3/TRBV12-4|many
TGTGCCAGCAGTCCAACCATCCAACAGGGGAGGAACTTC
CASSPTIQQGRNF
>13|-|TRBJ2-5|TRBV9|-
TGTGCCAGCAGCGTAGCGGAGGGCGGGGCCCAGTACTTC
CASSVAEGGAQYF
>15|TRBD1|TRBJ1-5|TRBV7-9|-
TGTGCCAGCAGCCTGACAGGGCTCACCAATCAGCCCCAGCATTTT
CASSLTGLTNQPQHF
>15|-|TRBJ1-5|TRBV3-1/TRBV3-2|few
TGTGCCAGCAGCCAAGACAGTACCCCAAATCAGCCCCAGCATTTT
CASSQDSTPNQPQHF
>15|TRBD1|TRBJ2-1|TRBV10-1|medium-sized
TGCGCCAGCAGTGTGGGACAGGGTTTATTCAATGAGCAGTTCTTC
CASSVGQGLFNEQFF
>15|-|TRBJ2-1|TRBV11-3|-
TGTGCCAGCAGCGAACGTTACGGGATTAACAATGAGCAGTTCTTC
CASSERYGINNEQFF
>14|-|TRBJ2-2|TRBV30|-
TGTGCCTTCACGACTGGACTATACACCGGGGAGCTGTTTTTT
CAFTTGLYTGELFF
>16|TRBD2|TRBJ2-3|TRBV4-1|-
TGCGCCAGCAGTACTAGCGGGAGCGCAGGGGCAGATACGCAGTATTTT
CASSTSGSAGADTQYF
>16|TRBD1|TRBJ2-3|TRBV4-3|-
TGCGCCAGCAGCCAAGATGCCGACAGGGGAGGAGATACGCAGTATTTT
CASSQDADRGGDTQYF
>15|-|TRBJ2-2|TRBV7-2|-
TGTGCCAGCAGCGCCGGAGGGACGAACACCGGGGAGCTGTTTTTT
CASSAGGTNTGELFF
>15|-|TRBJ2-5|TRBV5-6|-
TGTGCCAGCAGCAGGAGGCCAGGGACTCAAGAGACCCAGTACTTC
CASSRRPGTQETQYF
>15|TRBD1|TRBJ2-7|TRBV2|-
TGTGCCAGCAGTAGGCCCGGACAGGGGACCTACGAGCAGTACTTC
CASSRPGQGTYEQYF
>13|-|TRBJ1-5|TRBV6-5|-
TGTGCCAGCAGGGCGGGACCCAGGGATGCACAGCATTTT
CASRAGPRDAQHF
>16|TRBD2|TRBJ2-1|TRBV4-2|medium-sized
TGTGCCAGCAGCCCCGCCGAAGCGGGAGAAAGAAATGAGCAGTTCTTC
CASSPAEAGERNEQFF
>14|TRBD1|TRBJ1-1|TRBV5-1|-
TGCGCCAGCAGCCAGAGGGGGCCGAACACTGAAGCTTTCTTT
CASSQRGPNTEAFF
>17|TRBD2|TRBJ2-2|TRBV28|-
TGTGCCAGCAGTCGACCCCTAGCGGGAGTGAGCACCGGGGAGCTGTTTTTT
CASSRPLAGVSTGELFF
>13|-|TRBJ2-3|TRBV5-1|-
TGCGCCGCCCGAAGCGGCGTTGAAGATACGCAGTATTTT
CAARSGVEDTQYF
>15|-|TRBJ1-5|TRBV28|-
TGTGCCAGCAGTTTGCTGGATCGGGGCAATCAGCCCCAGCATTTT
CASSLLDRGNQPQHF
>13|-|TRBJ2-3|TRBV27|-
TGTGCCAGCAGAAGCCTAGCAACAGATACGCAGTATTTT
CASRSLATDTQYF
>17|TRBD2|TRBJ2-3|TRBV4-2|once
TGTGCCAGCAGCCACGGTCATAGCGGGCTCATGGTAGATACGCAGTATTTT
CASSHGHSGLMVDTQYF
>11|TRBD2|TRBJ2-5|TRBV20-1|-
TGCAGTGGCGGGAGCCAGGAGACCCAGTACTTC
CSGGSQETQYF
>17|TRBD2|TRBJ2-3|TRBV7-9|-
TGTGCCAGCAGCTTAGGGTCGGCGGGAGGGAGGACAGATACGCAGTATTTT
CASSLGSAGGRTDTQYF
>15|-|TRBJ2-2|TRBV27|few
TGTGCCAGCAGTTTTGTCGGCGGGGCCGTTCATGAGGTGTTTTTT
CASSFVGGAVHEVFF
>13|-|TRBJ2-1|TRBV28|-
TGTGCCAGCAGTTCGGACTTATACAATGAGCAGTTCTTC
CASSSDLYNEQFF